This T cell receptor (beta chain) came from a study of blood T cell dynamics during melanoma immunotherapy. Every bulk PBMC sample received the same 350 ng of DNA. Only in-frame clones appear in the TCRdb table, and some are missing; sequencing was by immunoSEQ multiplex PCR. The profile shows under 15,000 clones, 85% to 90% of them singletons. Time point of the sample: pre-treatment baseline. The CDR3 extends over 18 amino acids. Germline V gives CDR1 LNHNV, CDR2 YYDKDF (reference sequence). J lost 1 base, V lost 1 base, and 7 bases had no gene match. This TCR derives from a human donor with melanoma. The sample here was blood, taken from a patient treated with checkpoint blockade. The V call is TRBV15, the J call TRBJ1-5, with 10 bases aligning to TRBD1. CDR3 in DNA: TGTGCCACCAGCAGAGGAAGGACAGGGGGTCTGAGCAATCAGCCCCAGCATTTT. Protein product: CATSRGRTGGLSNQPQHF.